This TCR beta chain derives from a study of CD8 T cells in ankylosing spondylitis. This clonotype was counted many times. The CDR3 has 15 residues. Germline V gene sequence: CDR1 MDHEN, CDR2 SYDVKM. V trimming: 10 bases; J trimming: 2 bases; junction bases outside the gene matches: 13. TCRdb ran MiXCR on the 5' RACE reads and lists one entry per CDR3 protein. The data hold approximately 240,000 distinct CDR3 sequences, with about 10% observed a single time. The specimen was blood, either unsorted or a sorted T cell fraction (not recorded which). This sequence joins TRBV28 and TRBJ2-7, with 8 bases matching TRBD1. This receptor was taken from a male donor with ankylosing spondylitis or in good health (not recorded which). The CDR3 DNA follows: TGTGCCACCGACGGACAGGGCGGCATGACCTACGAGCAGTACTTC. This translates into CATDGQGGMTYEQYF. Variable domain in full (rest from reference TRBV28 and TRBJ2-7): DVKVTQSSRYLVKRTGEKVFLECVQDMDHENMFWYRQDPGLGLRLIYFSYDVKMKEKGDIPEGYSVSREKKERFSLILESASTNQTSMYLCATDGQGGMTYEQYFGPGTRLTVT.